This T cell receptor (beta chain) emerged from a study of blood T cell repertoires in COVID-19. CDR3 length equals 15 residues. In germline, CDR1 is KGHSY, CDR2 FQNENV. Trimming removed 4 bases from V and 3 bases from J; junction bases left unmatched: 1. Authors' data handling: Scientists estimated how many nucleated cells there were by amplifying reference gene primers. TCRdb keeps only in-frame clones here, not all; method: immunoSEQ multiplex PCR. V and J calls and clone size are those listed in that table; D and trimming were worked out from the DNA. Counted here are hundreds of thousands of clones, 75% to 90% occurring once; the ten biggest clones make up 9.5%. This study enrolled people aged about 18 to 90 from approximately 24 US geographic areas. Participant-reported clinical history was the basis for cohort assignment. For recovered donors of Cohort 3, there were two negative PCRs, clearance, or symptom resolution.

The receptor was isolated from a woman aged 40 to 49 who had recovered from COVID-19. The V and J genes are TRBV16 and TRBJ2-7, with TRBD2 identical over 15 bases. The specimen was PBMCs or T cells enriched from blood (not recorded which). CDR3 protein: CASSPGLAGGYEQYF. The CDR3 DNA reads TGTGCCAGCAGCCCGGGACTAGCGGGGGGCTACGAGCAGTACTTC.